This TCR beta chain emerged from a study of regulatory and conventional T cells in breast cancer (dated by TCRdb to the mid-2010s). Note on this clonotype: This clone's antigen is unknown. Base quality data are lacking; no much larger clone is found one base away.

Reading from cysteine to phenylalanine, the CDR3 counts 16 amino acids. Only the CDR3 part of the read is kept: 48 bases, read in frame from the first base. In the germline V gene, CDR1 corresponds to SGHRS and CDR2 to YFSETQ. From V the trimming removes 1 base and from J it removes 1 base, while the gene matches leave 6 bases of the junction unaccounted for. Receptor libraries were prepared by PCR. The sequencer was an Illumina MiSeq. TCRdb ran its own pipeline on the public reads, namely fastp trimming at Q25 and MiXCR clone calling, and kept in-frame beta chains. Each CDR3 protein gets just one entry, which takes the most common genes and DNA from the rows behind it. The sample contains 10,000 or so distinct CDR3 sequences, roughly 36% of them found a single time. The top ten hold roughly 6.1% of the sample.

The sample taken for sequencing was conventional T cells from blood. The rearrangement joined TRBV5-1 to TRBJ2-7; TRBD1 fits 9 bases in the junction. The source of this sequence is a male donor in good health. The DNA sequence is given as TGCGCCAGCAGCTTGCGGACCGGGACAGGGTCCTACGAGCAGTACTTC. This codes for CASSLRTGTGSYEQYF.